This T cell receptor beta chain emerged from a study of OX40 agonist ivuxolimab in advanced cancers. Trimming stripped 4 bases from V and 2 bases from J, with 13 bases between. CDR1 and CDR2 from the germline V gene are SGHNT and YENEEA. The CDR3 runs to 15 residues. Using immunoSEQ multiplex PCR, the repertoire was profiled, and TCRdb retains in-frame clones only, with some absent. Of over 60,000 clones in the sample, approximately 80% are singletons; the top ten hold more than 1.5%. The chain employs TRBV11-3 and TRBJ2-3; weak D call: TRBD2 (6 bases). This specimen consisted of CD4+ or CD8+ T cells sorted from blood, obtained in a trial of the OX40 agonist ivuxolimab. The TCR sequence derives from an adult with an advanced solid tumor such as melanoma, head and neck, liver or kidney cancer. CDR3 protein: CASSSRESPTDTQYF. DNA of the CDR3: TGTGCCAGCAGCTCACGGGAGTCCCCCACAGATACGCAGTATTTT. Together with reference TRBV11-3 and TRBJ2-3, the CDR3 gives the full variable domain: EAGVVQSPRYKIIEKKQPVAFWCNPISGHNTLYWYLQNLGQGPELLIRYENEEAVDDSQLPKDRFSAERLKGVDSTLKIQPAELGDSAVYLCASSSRESPTDTQYFGPGTRLTVL.